Listed here are 6 T cell receptor beta chains from one sample, sequenced in a study of T cells in Graves' hyperthyroidism and ophthalmopathy. The TCR beta CDR3 regions underwent amplification using RNA transcripts as the source. HTBI primers were employed in a first-round RT-PCR of the TCR CDR3. MiXCR, run by TCRdb on the multiplex PCR reads, gives a single entry per CDR3 protein. This sample has about half a million distinct CDR3 sequences, with roughly 16% found just once. Specimen: blood. The receptors shown here come from a woman aged 25 to 39 with Graves' ophthalmopathy.

This clonotype occurred a few times. V usage is TRBV6-2 or TRBV6-3 and J usage is TRBJ2-7, with D perhaps matching TRBD2 (6 bases). The V end was cut by 8 bases, the J end by 0 bases, with 14 bases between. Germline loops: CDR1 MNHEY, CDR2 SVGEGT. This CDR3 spans 14 amino acids. The CDR3 protein is CASLGDGSSYEQYF. The CDR3 DNA reads as TGTGCCAGCCTGGGGGACGGGAGCTCCTACGAGCAGTACTTC.

A single count supports this clonotype. The junction does not match germline at one end; this may be a read error. The chain employs TRBV5-6 and TRBJ1-6; a possible D gene is TRBD1 (6 bases). The CDR3 runs to 19 residues. In germline, CDR1 is SGHDT, CDR2 YYEEEE. The DNA for the CDR3 is TGCGCCAGCAGCCGACAGGCCTCTGCCCAACGAGGATCTAATTCACCCCTCCACTTT. This gives the protein CASSRQASAQRGSNSPLHF.

This chain connects TRBV4-1 to TRBJ2-2, with 9 bases matching TRBD1. The CDR3 contains 17 residues. With V trimmed by 0 bases and J by 0 bases, 2 bases remained unmatched. The germline V gene has CDR1 MGHRA and CDR2 YSYEKL. CDR3 nucleotide sequence: TGCGCCAGCAGCCAAGAAGACAGGGGGGCGAACACCGGGGAGCTGTTTTTT. This codes for CASSQEDRGANTGELFF.

In its sample, this clonotype was seen many times. The gene calls are TRBV7-9 and TRBJ2-1; D not resolved. Deletions cut 1 base from V and 7 bases from J, with 14 bases between. The length of the CDR3 is 15 residues. Germline CDR1 and CDR2: SEHNR and FQNEAQ (reference sequence). The CDR3 loop reads CASSLGLPHENEQFF. CDR3 bases: TGTGCCAGCAGCTTAGGGCTCCCACACGAGAATGAGCAGTTCTTC.

This clonotype was counted many times. The chain recombines TRBV20-1 with TRBJ2-1; TRBD1 aligns across 7 bases. Germline values: CDR1 DFQATT, CDR2 SNEGSKA (reference sequence). V lost 3 bases and J lost 5; bases outside the gene matches: 13. The CDR3 contains 16 residues. The chain's CDR3 is CSASSARQGHHNEQFF. The CDR3 DNA follows: TGCAGTGCTAGTTCTGCGCGACAGGGCCACCACAATGAGCAGTTCTTC.

This clonotype was counted ten times or more. At one boundary the junction diverges from the germline segment, which might be a read error. The chain has TRBV7-8 and TRBJ2-7, with a possible D match to TRBD2 (5 bases). Germline V gene lookup returns CDR1 SGHVS and CDR2 FQNEAQ. CDR3 length: 16 residues. The CDR3 here is CASSLVGLTTSSEQYF. CDR3 sequence (DNA): TGTGCCAGCAGCTTAGTAGGACTCACCACGTCCTCCGAGCAGTACTTC.